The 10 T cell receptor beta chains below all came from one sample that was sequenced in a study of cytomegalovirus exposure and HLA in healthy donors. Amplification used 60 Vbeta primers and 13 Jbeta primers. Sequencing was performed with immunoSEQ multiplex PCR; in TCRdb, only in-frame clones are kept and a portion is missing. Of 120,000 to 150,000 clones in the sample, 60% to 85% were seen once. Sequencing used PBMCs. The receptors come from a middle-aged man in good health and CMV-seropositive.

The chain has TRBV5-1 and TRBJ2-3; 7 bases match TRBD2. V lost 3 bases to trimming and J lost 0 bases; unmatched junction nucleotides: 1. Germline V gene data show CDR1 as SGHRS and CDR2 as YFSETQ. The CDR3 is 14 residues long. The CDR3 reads CASSYSGSTDTQYF. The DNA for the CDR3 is TGCGCCAGCAGCTATAGCGGGAGCACAGATACGCAGTATTTT.

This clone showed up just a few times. This chain's CDR3 is CAWSVGGTYEQYF. The CDR3 DNA reads TGTGCCTGGAGTGTTGGCGGAACCTACGAGCAGTACTTC. The chain links TRBV30 to TRBJ2-7; the D is unclear. CDR3 length: 13 amino acids. Trimming shortened V by 0 bases and J by 2 bases, and 8 bases separated the two germline ends. CDR1 is GTSNPN, CDR2 SVGIG, per germline (reference sequence).

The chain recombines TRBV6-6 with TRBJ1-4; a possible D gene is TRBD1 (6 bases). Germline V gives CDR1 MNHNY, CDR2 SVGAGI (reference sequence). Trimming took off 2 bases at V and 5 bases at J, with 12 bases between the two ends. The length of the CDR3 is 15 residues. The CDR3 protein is CASSYRTARNEKLFF. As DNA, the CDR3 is TGTGCCAGCAGTTACAGGACAGCCCGGAATGAAAAACTGTTTTTT.

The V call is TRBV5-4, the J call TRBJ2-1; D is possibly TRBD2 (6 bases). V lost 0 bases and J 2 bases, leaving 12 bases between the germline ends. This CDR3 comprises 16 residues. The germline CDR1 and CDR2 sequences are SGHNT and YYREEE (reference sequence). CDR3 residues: CASSLVAGSTYNEQFF. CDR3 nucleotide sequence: TGTGCCAGCAGCTTGGTGGCGGGAAGCACCTACAATGAGCAGTTCTTC.

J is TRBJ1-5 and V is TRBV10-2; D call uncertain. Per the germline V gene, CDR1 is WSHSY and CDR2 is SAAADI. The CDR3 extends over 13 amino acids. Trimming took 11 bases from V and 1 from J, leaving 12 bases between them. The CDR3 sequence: CACAGSSNQPQHF. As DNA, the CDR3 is TGCGCCTGCGCGGGCAGCAGCAATCAGCCCCAGCATTTT.

The CDR3 here is CSAGTEKLFF. The DNA of the CDR3 is TGCAGTGCCGGGACAGAAAAACTGTTTTTT. The chain recombines TRBV20-1 with TRBJ1-4; a possible D gene is TRBD1 (6 bases). V lost 6 bases and J lost 8, with 7 bases in between. The V gene's germline CDR1 is DFQATT and CDR2 SNEGSKA (reference sequence). This CDR3 has 10 residues.

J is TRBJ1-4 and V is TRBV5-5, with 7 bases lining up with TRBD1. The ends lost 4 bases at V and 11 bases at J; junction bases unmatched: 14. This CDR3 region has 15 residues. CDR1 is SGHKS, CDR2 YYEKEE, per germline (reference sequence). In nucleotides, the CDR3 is TGTGCCAGCAGCGAACAGGGGTCGGCAATGAATAAACTGTTTTTT. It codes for CASSEQGSAMNKLFF.

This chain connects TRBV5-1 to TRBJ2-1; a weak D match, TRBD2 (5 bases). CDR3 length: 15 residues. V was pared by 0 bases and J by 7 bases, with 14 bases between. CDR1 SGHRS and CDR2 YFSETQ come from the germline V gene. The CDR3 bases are TGCGCCAGCAGCTTGGTGGAAGTGGGCGGGAATGAGCAGTTCTTC. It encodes CASSLVEVGGNEQFF.

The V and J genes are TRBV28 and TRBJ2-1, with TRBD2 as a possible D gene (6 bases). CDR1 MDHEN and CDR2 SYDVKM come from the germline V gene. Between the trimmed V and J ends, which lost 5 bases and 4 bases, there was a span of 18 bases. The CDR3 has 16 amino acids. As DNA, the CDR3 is TGTGCCAGCAGTCCCCTGGAGGGATACCCTTACAATGAGCAGTTCTTC. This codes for CASSPLEGYPYNEQFF.

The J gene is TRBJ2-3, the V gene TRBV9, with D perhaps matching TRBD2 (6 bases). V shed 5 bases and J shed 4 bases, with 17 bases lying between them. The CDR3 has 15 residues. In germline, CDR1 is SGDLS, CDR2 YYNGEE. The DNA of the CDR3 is TGTGCCAGCAGTCCCGGGAGCAGAGGGGCAGATACGCAGTATTTT. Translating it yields CASSPGSRGADTQYF. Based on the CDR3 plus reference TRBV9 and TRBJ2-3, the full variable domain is DSGVTQTPKHLITATGQRVTLRCSPRSGDLSVYWYQQSLDQGLQFLIQYYNGEERAKGNILERFSAQQFPDLHSELNLSSLELGDSALYFCASSPGSRGADTQYFGPGTRLTVL.